The next 4 T cell receptor beta chains were all read from a single sample in a study of blood T cell repertoires in COVID-19. This table comes from immunoSEQ multiplex PCR, and its TCRdb copy is limited to in-frame clones, with some not included. Altogether about 64,000 clones are present, approximately 78% being singletons, with the ten largest covering roughly 12%. The material sequenced was peripheral blood. The receptors originated from a human donor in a cohort sampled during active COVID-19.

This clone showed up just once. The V gene is TRBV7-7, the J gene TRBJ2-2; 9 nucleotides agree with TRBD1. Germline-derived CDR1 and CDR2 are SSHAT and FNYEAQ (reference sequence). This CDR3 is 16 amino acids long. V dropped 5 bases and J dropped 7; count of bases not matched to a gene: 11. This chain's CDR3 is CASSEILGQGGGELFF. CDR3 nucleotides: TGTGCCAGCAGCGAGATACTGGGACAGGGAGGCGGGGAGCTGTTTTTT.

In its sample, this clone was seen once. V and J are TRBV7-2 and TRBJ2-2, with a weak D call TRBD1 (5 bases). Germline V gene lookup returns CDR1 SGHTA and CDR2 FQGNSA. The CDR3 runs 15 residues. Trimming left V 2 bases short and J 3 bases short, with 10 bases between. The CDR3 DNA reads TGTGCCAGCAGCTTACAGGGTAGTTACACCGGGGAGCTGTTTTTT. Residues: CASSLQGSYTGELFF. Looking up the rest from reference TRBV7-2 and TRBJ2-2 gives the full variable domain: GAGVSQSPSNKVTEKGKDVELRCDPISGHTALYWYRQSLGQGLEFLIYFQGNSAPDKSGLPSDRFSAERTGGSVSTLTIQRTQQEDSAVYLCASSLQGSYTGELFFGEGSRLTVL.

This chain links TRBV7-8 with TRBJ2-1; D gene uncertain. V was clipped by 4 bases and J by 4 bases, with 11 bases between them. Germline CDR1 is SGHVS and CDR2 is FQNEAQ. The CDR3 contains 14 residues. CDR3 protein: CASSYKYSYNEQFF. The CDR3 region has the DNA TGTGCCAGCAGCTACAAGTATTCTTACAATGAGCAGTTCTTC. The entire variable domain, with the rest obtained from reference TRBV7-8 and TRBJ2-1, is as follows: GAGVSQSPRYKVAKRGQDVALRCDPISGHVSLFWYQQALGQGPEFLTYFQNEAQLDKSGLPSDRFFAERPEGSVSTLKIQRTQQEDSAVYLCASSYKYSYNEQFFGPGTRLTVL.

The chain combines TRBV20-1 with TRBJ2-5; a possible D gene is TRBD2 (5 bases). V was clipped by 7 bases and J by 2 bases, with 8 bases between them. The germline CDR1 and CDR2 sequences are DFQATT and SNEGSKA (reference sequence). The CDR3 has 11 amino acids. The CDR3 DNA reads as TGCAGTGGGGAGTTTCAAGAGACCCAGTACTTC. Translation gives CSGEFQETQYF.